This T cell receptor beta chain was documented in a study of cytomegalovirus exposure and HLA in healthy donors. Generated by immunoSEQ multiplex PCR, the TCRdb table keeps only in-frame clones and is missing some. Of about 160,000 clones in the sample, around nine tenths were seen once. The CDR3 length is 15 residues. Losses at the gene ends were 5 bases for V and 0 bases for J; bases not matched to a gene: 6. CDR1 is SGHVS and CDR2 is FQNEAQ in the germline V gene. As to this clone: The same CDR3 also results from other DNA sequences found in this sample.

The source of this sequence is a man between 18 and 29 years old in good health and CMV-seronegative. Sequenced sample: PBMCs. The chain has TRBV7-8 and TRBJ2-7; 8 bases match TRBD1. CDR3 residues: CASSLGQGPSYEQYV. CDR3 nucleotide sequence: TGTGCCAGCAGCCTCGGACAGGGTCCCTCCTACGAGCAGTACGTC.